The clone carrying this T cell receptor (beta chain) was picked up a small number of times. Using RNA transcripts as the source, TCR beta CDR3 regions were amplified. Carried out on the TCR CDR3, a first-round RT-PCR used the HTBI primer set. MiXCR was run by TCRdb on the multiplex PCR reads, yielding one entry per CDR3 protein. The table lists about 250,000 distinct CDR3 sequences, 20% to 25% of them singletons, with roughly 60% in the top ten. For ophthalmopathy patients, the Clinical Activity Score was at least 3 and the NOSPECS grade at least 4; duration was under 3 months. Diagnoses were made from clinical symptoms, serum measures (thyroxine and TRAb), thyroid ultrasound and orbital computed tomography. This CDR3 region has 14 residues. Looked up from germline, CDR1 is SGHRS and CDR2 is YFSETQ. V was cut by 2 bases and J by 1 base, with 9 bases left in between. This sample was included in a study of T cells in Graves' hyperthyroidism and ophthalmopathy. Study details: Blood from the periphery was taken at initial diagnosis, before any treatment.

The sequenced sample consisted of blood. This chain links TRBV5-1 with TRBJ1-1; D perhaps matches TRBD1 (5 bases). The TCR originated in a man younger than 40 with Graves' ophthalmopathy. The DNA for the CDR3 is TGCGCCAGCAGCTTCGGGGCATCGAACACTGAAGCTTTCTTT. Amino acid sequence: CASSFGASNTEAFF.